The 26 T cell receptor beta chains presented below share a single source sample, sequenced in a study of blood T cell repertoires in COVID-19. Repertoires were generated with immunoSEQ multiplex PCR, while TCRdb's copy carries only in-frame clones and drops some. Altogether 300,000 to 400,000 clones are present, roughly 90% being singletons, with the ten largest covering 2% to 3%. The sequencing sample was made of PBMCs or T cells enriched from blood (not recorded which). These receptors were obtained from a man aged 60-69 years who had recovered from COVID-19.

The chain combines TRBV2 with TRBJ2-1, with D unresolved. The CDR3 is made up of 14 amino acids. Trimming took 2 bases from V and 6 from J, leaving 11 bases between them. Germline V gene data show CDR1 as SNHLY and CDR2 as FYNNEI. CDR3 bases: TGTGCCAGCAGTGAAACTATCTGGAGCAATGAGCAGTTCTTC. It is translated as CASSETIWSNEQFF.

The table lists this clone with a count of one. The CDR3 DNA follows: TGTGCCAGCAGTTCCGGGGGGACAGGGGGCTCCGAGCAGTACTTC. Translation gives CASSSGGTGGSEQYF. This chain links TRBV28 with TRBJ2-7; 12 nucleotides agree with TRBD1. The CDR3 spans 15 residues. The trim removed 4 bases at V and 6 bases at J, leaving 7 bases unmatched. Looked up from germline, CDR1 is MDHEN and CDR2 is SYDVKM.

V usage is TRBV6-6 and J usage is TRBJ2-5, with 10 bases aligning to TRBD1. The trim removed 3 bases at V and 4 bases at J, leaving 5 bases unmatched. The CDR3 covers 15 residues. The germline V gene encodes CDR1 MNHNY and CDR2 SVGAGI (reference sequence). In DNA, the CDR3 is TGTGCCAGCAGTTATGGACAGGGGGGTCGAGAGACCCAGTACTTC. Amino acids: CASSYGQGGRETQYF.

The DNA for the CDR3 is TGTGCCAGCAGCGGCCGACAGGGTGGTGGCTACACCTTC. This gives the protein CASSGRQGGGYTF. The rearrangement joins TRBV7-2 to TRBJ1-2, with TRBD1 matching over 7 bases. The CDR3 extends over 13 amino acids. Losses at the gene ends were 5 bases for V and 7 bases for J; bases not matched to a gene: 7. Germline CDR1 SGHTA, CDR2 FQGNSA.

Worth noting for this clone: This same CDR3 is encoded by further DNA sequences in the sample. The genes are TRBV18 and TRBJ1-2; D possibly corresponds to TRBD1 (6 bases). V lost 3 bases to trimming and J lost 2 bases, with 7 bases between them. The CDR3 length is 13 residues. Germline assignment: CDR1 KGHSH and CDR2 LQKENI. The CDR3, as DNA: TGTGCCAGCTCACCGGACAGAAACTATGGCTACACCTTC. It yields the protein CASSPDRNYGYTF.

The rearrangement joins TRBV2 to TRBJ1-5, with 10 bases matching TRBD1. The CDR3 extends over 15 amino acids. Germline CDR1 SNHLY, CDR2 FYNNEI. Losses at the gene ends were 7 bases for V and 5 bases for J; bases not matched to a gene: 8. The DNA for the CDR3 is TGTGCCAGCAATTTAGACAGGGGGCGGGATCAGCCCCAGCATTTT. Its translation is CASNLDRGRDQPQHF.

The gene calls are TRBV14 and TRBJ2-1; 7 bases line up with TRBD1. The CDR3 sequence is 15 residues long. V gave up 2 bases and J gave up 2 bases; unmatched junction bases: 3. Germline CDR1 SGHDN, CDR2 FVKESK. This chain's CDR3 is CASSQTGTAYNEQFF. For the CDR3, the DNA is TGTGCCAGCAGCCAAACCGGGACAGCCTACAATGAGCAGTTCTTC. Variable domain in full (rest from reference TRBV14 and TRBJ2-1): EAGVTQFPSHSVIEKGQTVTLRCDPISGHDNLYWYRRVMGKEIKFLLHFVKESKQDESGMPNNRFLAERTGGTYSTLKVQPAELEDSGVYFCASSQTGTAYNEQFFGPGTRLTVL.

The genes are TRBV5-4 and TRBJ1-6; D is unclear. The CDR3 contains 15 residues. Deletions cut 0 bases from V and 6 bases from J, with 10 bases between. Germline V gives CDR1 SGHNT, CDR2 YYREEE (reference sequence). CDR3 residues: CASSLAPGSNSPLHF. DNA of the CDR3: TGTGCCAGCAGCTTGGCGCCCGGGTCTAATTCACCCCTCCACTTT.

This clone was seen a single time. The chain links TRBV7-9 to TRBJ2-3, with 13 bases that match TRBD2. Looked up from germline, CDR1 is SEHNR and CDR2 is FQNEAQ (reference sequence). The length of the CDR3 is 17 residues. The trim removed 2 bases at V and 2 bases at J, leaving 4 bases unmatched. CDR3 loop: CASSLLGTSGNTDTQYF. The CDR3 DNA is TGTGCCAGCAGCTTACTCGGGACTAGCGGGAACACAGATACGCAGTATTTT.

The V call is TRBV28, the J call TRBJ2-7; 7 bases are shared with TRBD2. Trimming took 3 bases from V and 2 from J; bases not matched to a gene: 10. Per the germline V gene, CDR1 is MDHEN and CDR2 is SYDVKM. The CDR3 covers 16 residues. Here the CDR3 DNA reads TGTGCCAGCAGTTTTATCAGTGGGAGGGCAACCTACGAGCAGTACTTC. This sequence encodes CASSFISGRATYEQYF.

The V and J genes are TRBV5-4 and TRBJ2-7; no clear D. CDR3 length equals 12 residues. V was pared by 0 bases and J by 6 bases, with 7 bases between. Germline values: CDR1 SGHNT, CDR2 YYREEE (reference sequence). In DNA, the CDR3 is TGTGCCAGCAGCTTGGGGCCGCTCGAGCAGTACTTC. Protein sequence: CASSLGPLEQYF.

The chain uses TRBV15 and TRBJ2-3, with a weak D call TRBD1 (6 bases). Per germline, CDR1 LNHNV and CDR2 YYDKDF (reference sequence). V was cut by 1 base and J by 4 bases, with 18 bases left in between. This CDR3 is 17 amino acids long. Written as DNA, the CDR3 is TGTGCCACCAGCAGAGGAGGGTTCGGGGCAGGGGCAGATACGCAGTATTTT. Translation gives CATSRGGFGAGADTQYF.

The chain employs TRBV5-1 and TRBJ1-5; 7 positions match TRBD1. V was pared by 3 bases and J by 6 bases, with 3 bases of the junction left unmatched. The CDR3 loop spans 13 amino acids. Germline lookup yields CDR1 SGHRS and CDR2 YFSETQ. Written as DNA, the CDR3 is TGCGCCAGCAGCTCCGGGGACAGTCAGCCCCAGCATTTT. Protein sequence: CASSSGDSQPQHF.

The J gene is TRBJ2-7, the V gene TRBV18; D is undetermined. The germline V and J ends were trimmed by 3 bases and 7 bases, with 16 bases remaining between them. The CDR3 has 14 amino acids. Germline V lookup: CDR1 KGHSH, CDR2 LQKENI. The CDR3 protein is CASSPSSSLGEQYF. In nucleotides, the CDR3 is TGTGCCAGCTCACCCTCATCAAGTCTCGGGGAGCAGTACTTC. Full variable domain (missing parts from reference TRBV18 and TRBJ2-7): NAGVMQNPRHLVRRRGQEARLRCSPMKGHSHVYWYRQLPEEGLKFMVYLQKENIIDESGMPKERFSAEFPKEGPSILRIQQVVRGDSAAYFCASSPSSSLGEQYFGPGTRLTVT.

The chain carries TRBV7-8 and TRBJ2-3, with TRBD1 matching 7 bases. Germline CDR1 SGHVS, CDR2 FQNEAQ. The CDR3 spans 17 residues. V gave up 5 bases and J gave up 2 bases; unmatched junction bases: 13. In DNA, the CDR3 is TGTGCCAGCAGCACTAGATTCAGACAGGGTAACACAGATACGCAGTATTTT. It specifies CASSTRFRQGNTDTQYF.

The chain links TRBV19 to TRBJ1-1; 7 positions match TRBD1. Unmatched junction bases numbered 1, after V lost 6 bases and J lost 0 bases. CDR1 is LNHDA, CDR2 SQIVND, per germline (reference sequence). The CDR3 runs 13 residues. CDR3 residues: CASRTGMNTEAFF. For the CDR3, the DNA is TGTGCCAGTAGGACAGGGATGAACACTGAAGCTTTCTTT.

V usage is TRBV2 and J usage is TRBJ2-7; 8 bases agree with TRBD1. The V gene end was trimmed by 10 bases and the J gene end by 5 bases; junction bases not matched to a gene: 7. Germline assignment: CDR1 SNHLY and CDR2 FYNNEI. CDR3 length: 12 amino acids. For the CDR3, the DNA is TGTGCCACTCAACAGGGGGTGCACGAGCAGTACTTC. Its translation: CATQQGVHEQYF.

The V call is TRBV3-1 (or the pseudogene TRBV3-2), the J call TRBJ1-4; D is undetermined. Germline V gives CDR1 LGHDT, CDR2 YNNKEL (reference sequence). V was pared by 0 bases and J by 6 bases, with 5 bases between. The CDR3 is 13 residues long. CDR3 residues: CASSQDPYEKLFF. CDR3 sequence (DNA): TGTGCCAGCAGCCAAGATCCGTATGAAAAACTGTTTTTT.

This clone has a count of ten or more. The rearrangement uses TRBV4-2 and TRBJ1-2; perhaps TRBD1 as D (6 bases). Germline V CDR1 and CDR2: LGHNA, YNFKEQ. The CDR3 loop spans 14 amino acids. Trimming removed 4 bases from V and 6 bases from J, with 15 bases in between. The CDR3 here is CASSRPQGRDGYTF. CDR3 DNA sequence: TGTGCCAGCAGCCGACCACAGGGTAGGGATGGCTACACCTTC.

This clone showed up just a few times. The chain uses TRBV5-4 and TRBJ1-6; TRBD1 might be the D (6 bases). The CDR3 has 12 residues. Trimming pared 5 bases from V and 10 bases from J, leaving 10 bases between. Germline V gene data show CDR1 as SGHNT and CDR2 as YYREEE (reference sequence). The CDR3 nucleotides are TGTGCCAGCAGGCAGGACAGCTCACCCCTCCACTTT. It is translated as CASRQDSSPLHF. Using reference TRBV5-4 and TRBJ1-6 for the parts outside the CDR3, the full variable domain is ETGVTQSPTHLIKTRGQQVTLRCSSQSGHNTVSWYQQALGQGPQFIFQYYREEENGRGNFPPRFSGLQFPNYSSELNVNALELDDSALYLCASRQDSSPLHFGNGTRLTVT.

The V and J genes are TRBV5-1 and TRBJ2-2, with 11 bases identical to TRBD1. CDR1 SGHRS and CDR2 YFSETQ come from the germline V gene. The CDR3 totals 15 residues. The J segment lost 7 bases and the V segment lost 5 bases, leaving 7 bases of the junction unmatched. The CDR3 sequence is CASRRRTGGNGELFF. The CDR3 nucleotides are TGCGCCAGCAGGAGGAGGACAGGGGGCAACGGGGAGCTGTTTTTT.

The CDR3 nucleotides read TGTGCCAGCAGCTTAGTTGACTCGAAAGGAAACACCATATATTTT. Protein sequence: CASSLVDSKGNTIYF. J is TRBJ1-3 and V is TRBV7-2; D gene uncertain. The CDR3 runs 15 residues. CDR1 and CDR2 from the germline V gene are SGHTA and FQGNSA. With 1 base removed from V and 4 bases from J, the gap between germline ends came to 11 bases.

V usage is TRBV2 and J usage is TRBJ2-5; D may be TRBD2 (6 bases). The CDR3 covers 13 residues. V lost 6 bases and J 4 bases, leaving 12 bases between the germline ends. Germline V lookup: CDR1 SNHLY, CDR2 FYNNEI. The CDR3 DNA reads TGTGCCAGCAGAGGCCCCGGGGGAGAGACCCAGTACTTC. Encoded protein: CASRGPGGETQYF.

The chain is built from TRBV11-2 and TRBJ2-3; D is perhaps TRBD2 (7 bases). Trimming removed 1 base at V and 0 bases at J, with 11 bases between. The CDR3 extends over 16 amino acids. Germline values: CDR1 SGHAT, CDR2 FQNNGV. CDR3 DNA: TGTGCCAGCAGCTTAGCCGCGGGGGCCAGCACAGATACGCAGTATTTT. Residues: CASSLAAGASTDTQYF.

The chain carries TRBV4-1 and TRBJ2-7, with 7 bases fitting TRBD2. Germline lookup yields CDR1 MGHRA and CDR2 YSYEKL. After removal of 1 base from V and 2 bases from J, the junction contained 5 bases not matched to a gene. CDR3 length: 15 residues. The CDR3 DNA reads TGCGCCAGCAGCCAAGGGACTAGTATTGCCTACGAGCAGTACTTC. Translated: CASSQGTSIAYEQYF.

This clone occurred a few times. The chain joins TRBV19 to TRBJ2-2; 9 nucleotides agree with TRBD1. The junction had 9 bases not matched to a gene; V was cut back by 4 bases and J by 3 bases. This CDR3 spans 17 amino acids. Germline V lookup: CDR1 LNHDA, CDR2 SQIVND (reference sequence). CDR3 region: CASSSGTGNWDTGELFF. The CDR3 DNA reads TGTGCCAGTAGTAGCGGGACAGGGAATTGGGACACCGGGGAGCTGTTTTTT. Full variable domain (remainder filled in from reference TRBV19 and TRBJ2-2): DGGITQSPKYLFRKEGQNVTLSCEQNLNHDAMYWYRQDPGQGLRLIYYSQIVNDFQKGDIAEGYSVSREKKESFPLTVTSAQKNPTAFYLCASSSGTGNWDTGELFFGEGSRLTVL.